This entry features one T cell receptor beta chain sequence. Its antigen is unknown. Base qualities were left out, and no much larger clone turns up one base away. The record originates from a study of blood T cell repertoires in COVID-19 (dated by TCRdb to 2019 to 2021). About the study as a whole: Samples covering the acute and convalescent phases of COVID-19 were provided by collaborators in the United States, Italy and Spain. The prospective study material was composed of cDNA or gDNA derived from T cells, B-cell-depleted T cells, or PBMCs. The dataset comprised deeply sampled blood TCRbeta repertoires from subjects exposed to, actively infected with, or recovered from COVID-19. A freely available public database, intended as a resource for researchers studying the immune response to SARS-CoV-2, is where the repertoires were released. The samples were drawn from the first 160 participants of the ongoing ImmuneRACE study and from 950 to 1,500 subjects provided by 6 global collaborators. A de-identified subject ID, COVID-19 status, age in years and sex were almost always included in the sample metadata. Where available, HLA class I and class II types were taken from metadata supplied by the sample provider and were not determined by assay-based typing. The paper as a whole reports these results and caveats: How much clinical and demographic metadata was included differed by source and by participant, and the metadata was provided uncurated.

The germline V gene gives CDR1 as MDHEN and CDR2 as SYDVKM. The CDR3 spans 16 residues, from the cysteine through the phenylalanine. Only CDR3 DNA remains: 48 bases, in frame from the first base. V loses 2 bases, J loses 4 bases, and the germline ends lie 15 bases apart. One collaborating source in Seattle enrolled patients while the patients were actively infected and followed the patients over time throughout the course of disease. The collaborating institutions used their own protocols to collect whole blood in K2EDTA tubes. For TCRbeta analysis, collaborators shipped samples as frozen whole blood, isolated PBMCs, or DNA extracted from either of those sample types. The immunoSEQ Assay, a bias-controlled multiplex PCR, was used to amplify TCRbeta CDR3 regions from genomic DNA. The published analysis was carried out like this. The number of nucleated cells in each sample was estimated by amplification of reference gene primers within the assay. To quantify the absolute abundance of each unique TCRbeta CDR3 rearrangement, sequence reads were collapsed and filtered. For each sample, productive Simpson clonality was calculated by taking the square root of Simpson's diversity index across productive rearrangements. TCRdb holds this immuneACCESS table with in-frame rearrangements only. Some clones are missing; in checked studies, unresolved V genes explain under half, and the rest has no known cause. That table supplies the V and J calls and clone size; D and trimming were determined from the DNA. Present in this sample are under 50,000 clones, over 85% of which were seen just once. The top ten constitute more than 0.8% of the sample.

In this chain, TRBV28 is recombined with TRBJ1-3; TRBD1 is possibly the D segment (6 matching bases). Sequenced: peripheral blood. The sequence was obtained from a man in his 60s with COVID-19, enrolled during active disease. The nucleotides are TGTGCCAGCAGTTTAAATGGCAGGGGTCGCGGAAACACCATATATTTT. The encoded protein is CASSLNGRGRGNTIYF.